The source of this TCR beta chain is a study of blood T cell repertoires in COVID-19. Study overall: Samples came from the United States, Italy and Spain, spanning acute and convalescent COVID-19.

Those who participated ranged in age from roughly 18 to 95 years and resided in 20 to 25 US areas. Participants reported their clinical history, and cohort assignment relied on those reports. Germline assignment: CDR1 SGHNT and CDR2 YENEEA. The J segment lost 4 bases and the V segment lost 5 bases, leaving 2 bases of the junction unmatched. This CDR3 contains 13 residues. Sequenced by immunoSEQ multiplex PCR; TCRdb stores in-frame clones only, minus some. The repertoire holds about 470,000 clones, with 87% as singletons. The TCR comes from a young woman who had recovered from COVID-19. Sequencing was done on a sample of PBMCs or T cells enriched from blood (not recorded which). The chain employs TRBV11-3 and TRBJ2-1; 7 positions agree with TRBD1. This chain's CDR3 is CASSRDSYNEQFF. The CDR3 DNA reads as TGTGCCAGCAGCCGGGACAGTTACAATGAGCAGTTCTTC.